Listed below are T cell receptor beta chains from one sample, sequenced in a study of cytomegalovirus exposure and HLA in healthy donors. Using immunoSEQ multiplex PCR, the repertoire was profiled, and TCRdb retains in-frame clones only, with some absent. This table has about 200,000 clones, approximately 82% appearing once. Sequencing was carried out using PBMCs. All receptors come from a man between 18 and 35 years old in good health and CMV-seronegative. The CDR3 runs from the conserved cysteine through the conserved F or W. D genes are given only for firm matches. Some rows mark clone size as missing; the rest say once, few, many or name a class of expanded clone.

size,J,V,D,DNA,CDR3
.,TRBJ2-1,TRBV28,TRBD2,TGTGCCAGCAGTTTCCCGGCTGGAGGGAGGGCCCTATACAATGAGCAGTTCTTC,CASSFPAGGRALYNEQFF
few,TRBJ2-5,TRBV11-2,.,TGTGCCAGCAGCCCCGGGGGACGGGACGGGAAGTACGAAGAGACCCAGTACTTC,CASSPGGRDGKYEETQYF
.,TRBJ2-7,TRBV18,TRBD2,TGTGCCAGCTCCCCAGGGACTAGCGTGTCCTACGAGCAGTACTTC,CASSPGTSVSYEQYF
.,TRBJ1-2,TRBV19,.,TGTGCCAGTAGGGACTCCAGGAGCTTCTATGGCTACACCTTC,CASRDSRSFYGYTF
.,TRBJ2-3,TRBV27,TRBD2,TGTGCCAGCAGTTTCCAACTTAGCGGGAGGGGCACAGATACGCAGTATTTT,CASSFQLSGRGTDTQYF
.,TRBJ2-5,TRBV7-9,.,TGTGCCAGCAGCCGAACGGAAGGGGGATCAGAGACCCAGTACTTC,CASSRTEGGSETQYF
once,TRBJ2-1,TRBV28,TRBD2,TGTGCCAGCAGTTTACCCGGACTAGTATCAAGTGAGCAGTTCTTC,CASSLPGLVSSEQFF
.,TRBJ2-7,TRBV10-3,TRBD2,TGTGCCATCCGTTCCGGGACTAGCGGGAGCGAGCAGTACTTC,CAIRSGTSGSEQYF
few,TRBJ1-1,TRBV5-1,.,TGCGCCAGCAGCAGCAAGGGACAGAACACTGAAGCTTTCTTT,CASSSKGQNTEAFF
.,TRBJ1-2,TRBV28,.,TGTGCCAGCAGTTTATCATCACCATTTACAGGAATTAATGGCTACACCTTC,CASSLSSPFTGINGYTF
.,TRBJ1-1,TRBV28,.,TGTGCCAGCACCACCCAGAATCTGAACGCTGAAGCTTTCTTT,CASTTQNLNAEAFF
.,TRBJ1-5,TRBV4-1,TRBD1,TGCGCCAGCAGCCAAGATAAAACGCAGGGGGCGGGCAATCAGCCCCAGCATTTT,CASSQDKTQGAGNQPQHF
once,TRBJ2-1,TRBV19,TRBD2,TGTGCCAGTAGTATTGTAGGACTTGGGCCTAGCGGGAAAGGGAATGAGCAGTTCTTC,CASSIVGLGPSGKGNEQFF
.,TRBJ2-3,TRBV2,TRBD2,TGTGCCAGCAGTTTGGCTAGCGGGACAACAGATACGCAGTATTTT,CASSLASGTTDTQYF
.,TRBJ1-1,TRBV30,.,TGTGCCTGGATCGGGGGGGGAGGCACTGAAGCTTTCTTT,CAWIGGGGTEAFF
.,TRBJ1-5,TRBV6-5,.,TGTGCCAGCAGTTACAACAGATACCAGCCCCAGCATTTT,CASSYNRYQPQHF
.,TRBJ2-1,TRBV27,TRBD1,TGTGCCAGCAGTTTAGGCAGGGGGCACAGTGAGCAGTTCTTC,CASSLGRGHSEQFF
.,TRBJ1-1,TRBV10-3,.,TGTGCCATCACTCCTACAGGAGGGGACACTGAAGCTTTCTTT,CAITPTGGDTEAFF
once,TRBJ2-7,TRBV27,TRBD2,TGTGCCAGCAGCCCCAGACTAGCTTCCTACGAGCAGTACTTC,CASSPRLASYEQYF
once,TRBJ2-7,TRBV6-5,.,TGTGCCAGCGCAGGCGTTTCCTCCTACGAGCAGTACTTC,CASAGVSSYEQYF
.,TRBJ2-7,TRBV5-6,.,TGTGCCAGCAGCTTAGGTCCTAGGGAGCAGTACTTC,CASSLGPREQYF
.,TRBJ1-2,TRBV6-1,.,TGTGCCAGCAGTGATTACCCCGAGACAGCCTGGAATGGCTACACCTTC,CASSDYPETAWNGYTF
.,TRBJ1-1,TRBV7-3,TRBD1,TGTGCCAGCAGCCCAGGACAGGGGGCACCTTTCTTT,CASSPGQGAPFF
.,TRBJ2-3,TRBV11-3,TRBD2,TGTGCCAGCAGCTTATCGTGGTCTAGCGGGAGCGGAGATACGCAGTATTTT,CASSLSWSSGSGDTQYF
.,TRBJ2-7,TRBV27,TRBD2,TGTGCCAGCAGTTTATCGGGACTAGCCGAGCAGTACTTC,CASSLSGLAEQYF
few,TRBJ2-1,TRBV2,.,TGTGCCAGCAGCCTAGCGCAAGACAATGAGCAGTTCTTC,CASSLAQDNEQFF
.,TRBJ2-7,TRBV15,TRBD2,TGTGCCACCAGCAGCCATGGGACTAGCAATAGATACGAGCAGTACTTC,CATSSHGTSNRYEQYF
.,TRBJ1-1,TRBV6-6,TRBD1,TGTGCCAGCATAGGCGACAGGGGCGCTGAAGCTTTCTTT,CASIGDRGAEAFF
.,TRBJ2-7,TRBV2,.,TGTGCCAGCCGGTTTGCGACACCCCCCTCCTACGAGCAGTACTTC,CASRFATPPSYEQYF